What follows are 27 T cell receptor beta chains derived from one specimen sequenced in a study of shared clonotypes between healthy human individuals. Terminally differentiated effector memory CD45RA+ cells were left out of the naive CD8 fraction, which was CD45RO-negative and positively selected for CCR7. TCRdb's table, derived via immunoSEQ multiplex PCR, lists solely in-frame clones and lacks some. The sample contains around 2,000,000 clones, about 95% of which appear only once. Material for sequencing was naive CD8+ T cells sorted from blood. The receptor set was obtained from a man between 18 and 35 years old in good health.

The gene calls are TRBV28 and TRBJ2-7; 7 bases align to TRBD1. This CDR3 is 12 amino acids long. Germline assignment: CDR1 MDHEN and CDR2 SYDVKM. The junction had 3 bases not matched to a gene; V was cut back by 5 bases and J by 5 bases. The CDR3 loop is CASSPDRDEQYF. CDR3 nucleotides: TGTGCCAGCAGTCCCGACAGGGACGAGCAGTACTTC.

The chain combines TRBV5-4 with TRBJ1-1; tentatively, D is TRBD1 (5 bases). The CDR3 extends over 11 amino acids. Looked up from germline, CDR1 is SGHNT and CDR2 is YYREEE (reference sequence). V was shortened by 4 bases and J by 9 bases, with 10 bases between the two germline ends. CDR3 sequence reads: CASSTGTQAFF. CDR3 nucleotides: TGTGCCAGCAGCACCGGGACCCAAGCTTTCTTT.

The rearrangement joins TRBV6-5 to TRBJ1-1; TRBD1 matches 8 bases. This CDR3 is built from 13 residues. V shed 6 bases and J 4 bases; nucleotides not matched to a gene: 4. CDR1 is MNHEY, CDR2 SVGAGI, per germline. This CDR3 is CASRPTGGTEAFF. In nucleotides, the CDR3 is TGTGCCAGCAGGCCAACAGGGGGCACTGAAGCTTTCTTT.

This chain links TRBV27 with TRBJ2-7; no clear D gene. The CDR3 sequence is 14 residues long. CDR1 MNHEY and CDR2 SMNVEV come from the germline V gene (reference sequence). Trimming removed 3 bases at V and 3 bases at J, with 12 bases between. The CDR3 reads CASSFGNVGYEQYF. The CDR3, as DNA: TGTGCCAGCAGTTTTGGCAACGTCGGCTACGAGCAGTACTTC.

This rearrangement joins TRBV19 to TRBJ1-5, with D possibly TRBD1 on 5 matching bases. V lost 7 bases and J 5 bases, leaving 12 bases between the germline ends. The CDR3 sequence is 13 residues long. Germline V gene sequence: CDR1 LNHDA, CDR2 SQIVND (reference sequence). The CDR3 protein is CASNGDPYQPQHF. The CDR3 DNA reads as TGTGCCAGTAACGGGGACCCTTATCAGCCCCAGCATTTT.

J is TRBJ2-7 and V is TRBV29-1; D not certain. The CDR3 is 10 amino acids. The V and J ends lost 4 bases and 5 bases respectively, with 6 bases between them. In germline, CDR1 is SQVTM, CDR2 ANQGSEA. CDR3 DNA: TGCAGCGTTGTTGGAAACGAGCAGTACTTC. Encoded protein: CSVVGNEQYF.

The V gene is TRBV5-8, the J gene TRBJ2-7, with D unresolved. Germline V lookup: CDR1 SGHTS, CDR2 YDEGEE. The V end was cut by 3 bases, the J end by 5 bases, with 3 bases between. There are 10 residues in the CDR3. The CDR3 sequence: CASSWNEQYF. The CDR3 coding sequence is TGTGCCAGCAGCTGGAACGAGCAGTACTTC.

The chain recombines TRBV15 with TRBJ2-5, with no clear D. CDR3 length: 14 residues. Germline CDR1 is LNHNV and CDR2 is YYDKDF (reference sequence). Trimming removed 2 bases from V and 5 bases from J, with 12 bases in between. CDR3 sequence (DNA): TGTGCCACCAGCAGAACAAACATGGACGAGACCCAGTACTTC. Its protein product is CATSRTNMDETQYF.

V is TRBV15 and J is TRBJ2-6; no definite D call. Trimming removed 0 bases from V and 1 base from J, with 4 bases in between. CDR1 LNHNV and CDR2 YYDKDF come from the germline V gene (reference sequence). CDR3 length equals 15 residues. CDR3 nucleotide sequence: TGTGCCACCAGCAGAGACTTATCTGGGGCCAACGTCCTGACTTTC. Its translation: CATSRDLSGANVLTF.

The genes are TRBV30 and TRBJ1-2, with D hard to call. V lost 3 bases, J lost 4 bases, and 12 bases lay in between. Germline V lookup: CDR1 GTSNPN, CDR2 SVGIG (reference sequence). CDR3 length equals 13 residues. The CDR3 DNA is TGTGCCTGGAGCCCGGATGAGCTCTATGGCTACACCTTC. This encodes CAWSPDELYGYTF.

This sequence joins TRBV13 and TRBJ1-6; possible D gene TRBD1, 6 bases. This CDR3 spans 14 amino acids. With 6 bases removed from V and 14 bases from J, the gap between germline ends came to 20 bases. CDR1 and CDR2 from the germline V gene are PRHDT and FYEKMQ (reference sequence). CDR3 sequence: CASSSGQRRVSLHF. CDR3 sequence (DNA): TGTGCCAGCAGTAGTGGACAGAGGCGGGTGTCCCTCCACTTT.

The chain couples TRBV27 to TRBJ1-1; 8 nucleotides align to TRBD1. Germline loops: CDR1 MNHEY, CDR2 SMNVEV (reference sequence). Trimming cost V 5 bases and J 9 bases; bases outside gene matches: 11. CDR3 length equals 14 residues. The CDR3 loop reads CASSPQGAKGKAFF. CDR3 sequence (DNA): TGTGCCAGCAGTCCGCAGGGGGCAAAGGGAAAAGCTTTCTTT.

The V call is TRBV2, the J call TRBJ2-1; TRBD1 might be the D (5 bases). V lost 3 bases and J lost 3, with 9 bases in between. The CDR3 sequence is 14 residues long. CDR1 and CDR2 (germline): SNHLY, FYNNEI. CDR3 residues: CASSDRAGYNEQFF. For the CDR3, the DNA is TGTGCCAGCAGTGACAGGGCAGGCTACAATGAGCAGTTCTTC.

The chain carries TRBV7-9 and TRBJ1-2, with TRBD1 identical over 10 bases. V shed 0 bases and J 2 bases; nucleotides not matched to a gene: 9. There are 18 residues in the CDR3. Germline assignment: CDR1 SEHNR and CDR2 FQNEAQ (reference sequence). CDR3 residues: CASSLASGGTGDNYGYTF. CDR3 sequence (DNA): TGTGCCAGCAGCTTAGCGAGTGGGGGGACAGGGGACAACTATGGCTACACCTTC.

The rearrangement uses TRBV7-2 and TRBJ2-1; TRBD2 agrees at 7 bases. Germline lookup yields CDR1 SGHTA and CDR2 FQGNSA. The CDR3 length is 16 residues. Trimming cost V 3 bases and J 0 bases; bases outside gene matches: 5. CDR3 bases: TGTGCCAGCAGCTTTCGGACGGGGGGCTCCTACAATGAGCAGTTCTTC. It translates to CASSFRTGGSYNEQFF.

The chain couples TRBV5-1 to TRBJ1-2; no reliable D call. The length of the CDR3 is 18 residues. Germline loops: CDR1 SGHRS, CDR2 YFSETQ. V was clipped by 3 bases and J by 8 bases, with 29 bases between them. CDR3: CASSYDRTENYFGVGYTF. CDR3 DNA sequence: TGCGCCAGCAGCTACGACCGGACCGAAAACTACTTTGGAGTAGGCTACACCTTC.

The chain carries TRBV7-2 and TRBJ2-2, with D maybe TRBD2 (6 bases). V lost 5 bases and J lost 4, with 17 bases in between. There are 16 residues in the CDR3. Germline CDR1 reads SGHTA; CDR2 reads FQGNSA. The CDR3 sequence: CASSDPGTPTTGELFF. CDR3 bases: TGTGCCAGCAGCGACCCCGGGACTCCCACCACCGGGGAGCTGTTTTTT. Supplemented by reference TRBV7-2 and TRBJ2-2, the full variable domain reads GAGVSQSPSNKVTEKGKDVELRCDPISGHTALYWYRQSLGQGLEFLIYFQGNSAPDKSGLPSDRFSAERTGGSVSTLTIQRTQQEDSAVYLCASSDPGTPTTGELFFGEGSRLTVL.

The V gene is TRBV5-6, the J gene TRBJ1-3; D gene ambiguous. The germline gives CDR1 SGHDT, CDR2 YYEEEE. V shed 1 base and J shed 0 bases, with 20 bases lying between them. The CDR3 extends over 19 amino acids. The CDR3, as DNA: TGTGCCAGCAGCTTGCTATTACCCGGGCCGGCAGCCTCTGGAAACACCATATATTTT. Translated, it gives CASSLLLPGPAASGNTIYF. Full variable domain (remainder filled in from reference TRBV5-6 and TRBJ1-3): DAGVTQSPTHLIKTRGQQVTLRCSPKSGHDTVSWYQQALGQGPQFIFQYYEEEERQRGNFPDRFSGHQFPNYSSELNVNALLLGDSALYLCASSLLLPGPAASGNTIYFGEGSWLTVV.

The chain combines TRBV6-1 with TRBJ2-1; TRBD1 is a possible D gene (5 bases). The CDR3 length is 17 residues. Germline V gene lookup returns CDR1 MNHNS and CDR2 SASEGT. Between the trimmed V and J ends, which lost 1 base and 5 bases, there was a span of 18 bases. The CDR3 spells CASSEGSGIVVHNEQFF. Here the CDR3 DNA reads TGTGCCAGCAGTGAAGGGTCAGGGATTGTTGTCCACAATGAGCAGTTCTTC.

There are many counts of this clone. The chain carries TRBV2 and TRBJ1-5, with unresolved D. The CDR3 runs 14 residues. With 4 bases removed from V and 7 bases from J, the gap between germline ends came to 14 bases. Germline CDR1 SNHLY, CDR2 FYNNEI. The CDR3 coding sequence is TGTGCCAGCAGTGTATTTGGCGTTGGGCAGCCCCAGCATTTT. As protein: CASSVFGVGQPQHF.

This clone turned up a few times. This chain links TRBV7-2 with TRBJ1-1; no definite D call. Germline V lookup: CDR1 SGHTA, CDR2 FQGNSA. The CDR3 totals 14 residues. Trimming stripped 4 bases from V and 7 bases from J, with 16 bases between. The DNA for the CDR3 is TGTGCCAGCAGCTCGCCAGGAGGGTGGGATGAAGCTTTCTTT. Its translation: CASSSPGGWDEAFF.

The V and J genes are TRBV2 and TRBJ1-3; D ambiguous. V lost 10 bases to trimming and J lost 4 bases, with 20 bases between them. The length of the CDR3 is 15 residues. The germline V gene encodes CDR1 SNHLY and CDR2 FYNNEI. CDR3 sequence reads: CATSTGGELGNTIYF. The CDR3, as DNA: TGTGCCACCTCGACCGGCGGGGAGTTAGGAAACACCATATATTTT.

This clone was seen a single time. This chain links TRBV2 with TRBJ2-1; D unresolved. The germline V gene encodes CDR1 SNHLY and CDR2 FYNNEI. This CDR3 comprises 13 residues. Trimming removed 2 bases at V and 6 bases at J, with 8 bases between. Written as DNA, the CDR3 is TGTGCCAGCAGTGAATTGGGCGGCAATGAGCAGTTCTTC. Encoded protein: CASSELGGNEQFF.

The CDR3 DNA sequence: TGTGCCAGCCGATCAACAGGGGATTTGAACACTGAAGCTTTCTTT. Protein product: CASRSTGDLNTEAFF. The rearrangement links TRBV5-5 to TRBJ1-1, with 7 positions matching TRBD1. The CDR3 is 15 amino acids. The germline V gene has CDR1 SGHKS and CDR2 YYEKEE (reference sequence). V dropped 7 bases and J dropped 0; count of bases not matched to a gene: 9.

The V call is TRBV30, the J call TRBJ1-1; D is undetermined. V was clipped by 3 bases and J by 6 bases, with 11 bases between them. In germline, CDR1 is GTSNPN, CDR2 SVGIG (reference sequence). The length of the CDR3 is 12 residues. CDR3 DNA: TGTGCCTGGAGGAAATACACAGCTGAAGCTTTCTTT. Encoded protein: CAWRKYTAEAFF.

This clone was counted between two and nine times. The same CDR3 arises from other DNA sequences in this sample as well. The rearrangement uses TRBV9 and TRBJ2-2, with a possible D match to TRBD2 (6 bases). The CDR3 contains 14 residues. CDR1 is SGDLS, CDR2 YYNGEE, per germline. The germline V and J ends were trimmed by 2 bases and 4 bases, with 9 bases remaining between them. The CDR3 region has the DNA TGTGCCAGCAGCGTTGGGGGAGGCACCGGGGAGCTGTTTTTT. Protein product: CASSVGGGTGELFF.

CDR3 in DNA: TGTGCCAGCAGTGAAGCGGATGGGAGACTCTATGGCTACACCTTC. Its protein product is CASSEADGRLYGYTF. This chain joins TRBV2 and TRBJ1-2; unclear D gene. Germline V gene data show CDR1 as SNHLY and CDR2 as FYNNEI. Trimming took 0 bases from V and 4 from J, leaving 12 bases between them. The CDR3 has 15 amino acids.